This TCR beta chain was profiled in a study of graft-versus-host responses after intestinal transplantation. Study-level information: Each of the recipients got a multivisceral, liver-intestinal, or isolated intestinal transplant. Induction with anti-thymocyte globulin, then tacrolimus and steroids for roughly three years, was given to all recipients.

As for this clone: Antigen unknown.

CDR3 length equals 13 residues. Trimming left V 4 bases short and J 7 bases short, with 13 bases between. The V gene's germline CDR1 is SQVTM and CDR2 ANQGSEA. Study results and caveats: Declines in HvG clones occurring early post-transplant were associated with peak circulating GvH clone levels. The authors found GvH clones in recipient marrow, some appearing first in ileum or blood.

Data came from immunoSEQ multiplex PCR; TCRdb stores just in-frame clones and leaves some out. This table has about 98,000 clones, around 86% appearing once. This sequence originates from a human patient who received an intestinal transplant, so some T cells may come from the graft donor. The sequenced sample was PBMCs, obtained 255 days after intestinal transplant. The rearrangement joins TRBV29-1 to TRBJ1-4, with unresolved D. CDR3 in amino acids: CSVVGREGEKLFF. The CDR3 region has the DNA TGCAGCGTTGTGGGCCGGGAAGGTGAAAAACTGTTTTTT. The full variable domain, rest sourced from reference TRBV29-1 and TRBJ1-4, is SAVISQKPSRDICQRGTSLTIQCQVDSQVTMMFWYRQQPGQSLTLIATANQGSEATYESGFVIDKFPISRPNLTFSTLTVSNMSPEDSSIYLCSVVGREGEKLFFGSGTQLSVL.